The clone carrying this T cell receptor (beta chain) was counted a few times. No antigen is known for it. The V gene lost 6 bases and the J gene lost 9 bases, with 15 bases spanning the gap. This CDR3 comprises 14 residues. The germline CDR1 and CDR2 sequences are WSHSY and SAAADI. Assay: immunoSEQ multiplex PCR; the TCRdb copy retains only in-frame clones and omits some. The sample gives 16,000 or so clones, about 82% of which show up once; about 41% is in the top ten. The data were obtained in a study of CD4 T cells in relation to SARS-CoV-2 and coronaviruses. Background on the study: PBMCs were cultured with antigen for roughly nine days before TCR beta sequencing.

Unexposed donor CD4+ T cells date from about 2011-2019, before the COVID-19 pandemic. The cells were cultured for about ten days before CD4+ T cells were isolated. This sequence joins TRBV10-2 and TRBJ1-6; no clear D. This TCR derives from a human donor in good health. Sequencing was carried out using CD4+ T cells from PBMCs, cultured in vitro. The CDR3 coding sequence is TGCGCCAGCAGACCTGCTAGCGGGGTTTCACCCCTCCACTTT. Translating it yields CASRPASGVSPLHF.